This entry lists 16 T cell receptor beta chains sequenced from one sample in a study of cytomegalovirus exposure and HLA in healthy donors. PCR used 60 Vbeta primers and 13 Jbeta primers. Here immunoSEQ multiplex PCR was the method, and the copy in TCRdb shows in-frame clones only, minus some. The table has roughly 80,000 clones, 74% seen once. The sample consisted of PBMCs. The source is a woman aged 50 to 60 in good health and CMV-seropositive.

This rearrangement joins TRBV11-2 to TRBJ2-3; D gene unclear. Per the germline V gene, CDR1 is SGHAT and CDR2 is FQNNGV. The CDR3 is made up of 15 amino acids. The V gene lost 1 base and the J gene lost 3 bases, with 11 bases spanning the gap. DNA of the CDR3: TGTGCCAGCAGCTTAGGGTGGCAAAGAACAGATACGCAGTATTTT. Amino acid sequence: CASSLGWQRTDTQYF.

The chain has TRBV19 and TRBJ2-5; 10 bases line up with TRBD2. V shed 8 bases, J shed 3 bases, and the junction held 24 bases outside the gene matches. Germline V gene sequence: CDR1 LNHDA, CDR2 SQIVND (reference sequence). The length of the CDR3 is 20 residues. The chain's CDR3 is CASGPRLAGASRGSKETQYF. CDR3 nucleotides: TGTGCCAGTGGTCCGAGGCTAGCGGGAGCCTCAAGGGGGTCCAAAGAGACCCAGTACTTC.

This chain joins TRBV7-9 and TRBJ2-2, with unresolved D. The CDR3 length is 14 residues. CDR1 and CDR2 (germline): SEHNR, FQNEAQ (reference sequence). Trimming stripped 0 bases from V and 1 base from J, with 3 bases between. CDR3 region: CASSLAMNTGELFF. In DNA, the CDR3 is TGTGCCAGCAGCTTAGCCATGAACACCGGGGAGCTGTTTTTT.

The chain combines TRBV30 with TRBJ2-5; TRBD2 aligns across 7 bases. V lost 3 bases, J lost 5 bases, and 3 bases stayed unmatched. Germline V gene data show CDR1 as GTSNPN and CDR2 as SVGIG (reference sequence). The CDR3 length is 12 residues. The CDR3: CAWRASGETQYF. CDR3 sequence (DNA): TGTGCCTGGAGGGCTAGCGGTGAGACCCAGTACTTC. Combining the CDR3 with reference TRBV30 and TRBJ2-5 gives the whole variable domain SQTIHQWPATLVQPVGSPLSLECTVEGTSNPNLYWYRQAAGRGLQLLFYSVGIGQISSEVPQNLSASRPQDRQFILSSKKLLLSDSGFYLCAWRASGETQYFGPGTRLLVL.

As concerns this clone: One end of the junction fails to match germline, which may point to a read error. The chain joins TRBV7-7 to TRBJ2-1; the match to TRBD2 covers 10 bases. Germline lookup yields CDR1 SSHAT and CDR2 FNYEAQ (reference sequence). The CDR3 has 13 residues. CDR3 amino acids: CASSRTSGGEQFF. DNA of the CDR3: TGTGCTAGCAGCCGGACTAGCGGCGGTGAGCAGTTCTTC.

The chain uses TRBV7-6 and TRBJ2-1, with 11 positions matching TRBD1. Trimming cost V 1 base and J 7 bases; bases outside gene matches: 3. Germline CDR1 and CDR2: SGHVS and FNYEAQ. The CDR3 is 15 amino acids. CDR3 sequence reads: CASSLEDRGRNEQFF. Here the CDR3 DNA reads TGTGCCAGCAGCTTAGAGGACAGGGGGCGGAATGAGCAGTTCTTC. The whole variable domain, remainder taken from reference TRBV7-6 and TRBJ2-1, is GAGVSQSPRYKVTKRGQDVALRCDPISGHVSLYWYRQALGQGPEFLTYFNYEAQQDKSGLPNDRFSAERPEGSISTLTIQRTEQRDSAMYRCASSLEDRGRNEQFFGPGTRLTVL.

This rearrangement joins TRBV27 to TRBJ1-2; 7 bases match TRBD1. The junction had 7 bases not matched to a gene; V was cut back by 0 bases and J by 6 bases. This CDR3 is 15 amino acids long. Germline V gene sequence: CDR1 MNHEY, CDR2 SMNVEV (reference sequence). Here the CDR3 DNA reads TGTGCCAGCAGTTTATCCCAGGGGGGACGAAATGGCTACACCTTC. This translates into CASSLSQGGRNGYTF.

The rearrangement joins TRBV5-6 to TRBJ1-1; D perhaps matches TRBD1 (5 bases). CDR1 SGHDT and CDR2 YYEEEE come from the germline V gene. V lost 0 bases and J lost 4, with 10 bases in between. CDR3 length: 14 residues. CDR3 DNA: TGTGCCAGCAGCTTGGTCCAGGGCGGCACTGAAGCTTTCTTT. This codes for CASSLVQGGTEAFF.

Only one count was recorded for this clone. This chain uses TRBV2 with TRBJ2-2; 7 bases align to TRBD2. The CDR3 has 15 amino acids. Germline V lookup: CDR1 SNHLY, CDR2 FYNNEI. The V and J ends lost 1 base and 4 bases, in that order; junction bases with no gene match: 3. CDR3 residues: CASSEVRTSTGELFF. In nucleotides, the CDR3 is TGTGCCAGCAGTGAAGTTAGGACTAGCACCGGGGAGCTGTTTTTT.

V is TRBV9 and J is TRBJ2-6; D might be TRBD2 (5 bases). The germline V gene has CDR1 SGDLS and CDR2 YYNGEE. Trimming removed 2 bases at V and 0 bases at J, with 6 bases between. CDR3 size: 15 residues. The CDR3 reads CASSVSDSGANVLTF. CDR3 nucleotide sequence: TGTGCCAGCAGCGTTAGCGACTCTGGGGCCAACGTCCTGACTTTC.

In this sample, this clone turned up a few times. The chain joins TRBV9 to TRBJ2-1; 9 positions agree with TRBD2. This CDR3 region has 14 residues. The V segment lost 2 bases and the J segment 9 bases; nucleotides outside the gene matches: 6. Germline V CDR1 and CDR2: SGDLS, YYNGEE. CDR3: CASSVVAGVGEQFF. The CDR3 nucleotides are TGTGCCAGCAGCGTCGTAGCGGGAGTAGGTGAGCAGTTCTTC.

V is TRBV7-2 and J is TRBJ2-3, with D possibly matching TRBD2 (6 bases). The CDR3 sequence is 13 residues long. In germline, CDR1 is SGHTA, CDR2 FQGNSA. Trimming removed 5 bases from V and 6 bases from J, with 12 bases in between. Here the CDR3 reads CASSARSGDTQYF. In DNA, the CDR3 is TGTGCCAGCAGCGCCCGAAGCGGGGATACGCAGTATTTT.

This clone showed up just a few times. This sequence joins TRBV11-3 and TRBJ2-1; a possible D gene is TRBD1 (5 bases). With 1 base removed from V and 9 bases from J, the gap between germline ends came to 16 bases. Looked up from germline, CDR1 is SGHNT and CDR2 is YENEEA. The CDR3 sequence is 15 residues long. Written as DNA, the CDR3 is TGTGCCAGCAGCTTAGTGCAGGGATTCCAAGGTGAGCAGTTCTTC. Its translation is CASSLVQGFQGEQFF.

A few counts support this clone. V gene TRBV14 combines with J gene TRBJ2-1; 9 bases match TRBD1. The CDR3 runs to 14 residues. The germline CDR1 and CDR2 sequences are SGHDN and FVKESK. J gave up 12 bases and V 0 bases, and 6 bases lay outside the gene matches. CDR3 in amino acids: CASSQDGTGSGQFF. DNA of the CDR3: TGTGCCAGCAGCCAAGACGGGACAGGGTCGGGGCAGTTCTTC.

The genes are TRBV6-1 and TRBJ2-1; 7 bases agree with TRBD2. The CDR3 sequence is 15 residues long. V gave up 8 bases and J gave up 4 bases; unmatched junction bases: 11. CDR1 is MNHNS, CDR2 SASEGT, per germline. CDR3 in DNA: TGTGCCAGCCCACAGGTACACGGGAGGTACAATGAGCAGTTCTTC. Its protein is CASPQVHGRYNEQFF.

CDR3 DNA sequence: TGTGCCAGCAGGAAACCGGGACTAGGAATTGGCTACGAGCAGTACTTC. It specifies CASRKPGLGIGYEQYF. The chain is built from TRBV2 and TRBJ2-7; 8 bases are shared with TRBD2. Germline trimming cut 6 bases from V and 3 bases from J; bases unmatched to any gene: 13. Germline lookup yields CDR1 SNHLY and CDR2 FYNNEI. The CDR3 runs 16 residues.